The source of this T cell receptor (beta chain) is a study of long-term antiretroviral therapy in people with HIV (dated by TCRdb to between 2021 and 2022). For context, the study as a whole: The earliest samples were collected roughly a decade before the 2015 WHO recommendation for immediate ART, at a time when ART was usually postponed until CD4 counts fell. Test extractions of a monoclonal T-cell line alongside approximately 34 polyclonal samples showed no cross-contamination during QIAcube processing. Among the 30 or so participants with HIV, approximately 10 were female. A total of roughly 200 cryopreserved PBMC samples came from 30 adults with confirmed HIV infection and were collected serially over a mean of roughly 6 years (range 1-12). A retrospective serial study tested whether ART initiation and durable HIV suppression were associated with changes in peripheral blood TRB repertoire composition and diversity.

Per the germline V gene, MNHNS is the CDR1 and SASEGT is the CDR2. Reading from cysteine to phenylalanine, the CDR3 counts 15 amino acids. The only DNA kept is the CDR3, 45 bases in frame from the first base. V is cut by 6 bases and J by 2 bases, and the space between the germline ends is 17 bases. Regarding this clone: No antigen is known for it. Base qualities are not at hand, and no much larger clone is one base apart.

The immunoSEQ hsTCRB v3.0 assay was used at survey level resolution to sequence the TRB variable region. The target sequencing depth for TRB was about 40,000-55,000 T-cell genomes per sample. TRB libraries were pooled and sequenced on an Illumina MiSeq using a v3 150-cycle kit. For the original study's pipeline: Repertoire analysis ran in R within a reproducible Nextflow workflow covering QC, data transformation and analysis. LymphoSeq2, an R package for AIRR-Seq data exploration, was used to implement custom analyses. Four samples that yielded fewer than 5000 total TRB sequences were excluded, so that some 190 HIV repertoires were analyzed. Among the 180 or so HIV repertoires that were kept, roughly 58 were collected before ART initiation and 120 to 140 were collected after ART initiation. Each repertoire was downsampled to 5000 TRB nucleotide sequences, and summary statistics were averaged across 100 downsampling iterations. TRB sequences were retained for analysis only if CDR3 regions of at least seven amino acids were present. A Shannon entropy-derived clonality score and the Gini coefficient were used to measure diversity. In the repertoire networks, any two of the top 5000 CDR3 amino acid sequences were connected whenever the two sequences differed by an edit distance of one. For TRB CDR3 amino acid sequences, antigen specificity groups and MHC restriction were predicted with GLIPH2. To flag known associations with CMV, EBV, HIV or tissue antigens, CDR3 amino acid sequences were compared against VDJdb and McPAS-TCR. Pre-ART, post-ART and control groups were compared with Wilcoxon signed-rank tests and Holm-Bonferroni correction. The clones in this table, taken by TCRdb from immuneACCESS, are in-frame only. Not every clone is retained; where verified, under half of the shortfall comes from an unresolved V gene, and the cause of the rest is unknown. V and J calls and clone size are copied from that table; D and trimming were computed from the DNA. In this sample the table shows tens of thousands of clones, 75% to 85% of which occur a single time. The ten largest clones capture 5.8% of the sample.

General findings and caveats noted by the study authors: The repertoire was dominated across all time points by expanded TRB clones identified before ART initiation, although this dominance was seen to fluctuate and to decrease in many PLHIV after ART. Compared with controls, HIV repertoires had narrower CDR3 length ranges, and the network structure pointed to an antigen-experienced repertoire that shifted only slightly toward naive after ART. The samples span the years 2004 to 2017, and the ART regimens used at that time may not be as effective as current regimens. Owing to limited PBMC availability, only the TCR beta chain was sequenced, without alpha chain pairing. Starting ART was linked to a significant rise in TRB diversity, yet even after long-term ART the diversity remained significantly lower than in transplant donor controls. Inferences about post-ART repertoire changes are limited because no data were available on ART adherence, viral resistance or therapy changes. Unsorted PBMC were profiled instead of sorted CD4+ and CD8+ T cells because pre-ART samples had limited cell numbers.

To be included, a participant needed at least one PBMC sample from before ART initiation plus at least two post-ART samples. Treatment was received in the United States of America by all participants with HIV. Before DNA extraction, cryopreserved samples containing roughly 1-11 million PBMC were thawed and washed. At the time of the earliest PBMC sample for each participant with HIV, ages ranged from about 20 to 54 years. PBMC samples from each participant spanned 1-4 timepoints before ART initiation and 2-8 timepoints after ART initiation, with a median of 7 samples. For every participant, serial HIV viral load, CD4+ T-cell count, ART history and demographic data were obtained. A Qiagen kit on a QIAcube was used to extract genomic DNA from unsorted PBMC, with samples processed in batches of 12.

The source material was unsorted PBMCs, sampled 3.4 years after starting antiretroviral therapy. This TCR was sampled from a man aged 25 to 45 with HIV. The sequence links TRBV6-1 to TRBJ2-7, and the D gene may be TRBD2, 7 bases matching. The bases are TGTGCCAGCAGCGCGAGGGGGGGGCTAACCTACGAGCAGTACTTC. It translates as CASSARGGLTYEQYF.